This is a list of T cell receptor beta chains from one sample in a study of T cell repertoires in cytomegalovirus infection. MiXCR, run by TCRdb on the reads, gives a single entry per CDR3 protein. The sample contains 550,000 to 700,000 distinct CDR3 sequences, about 40% of which appear only once. These receptors' targets are unknown. Sequences were derived from cultured PBMCs, sampled from culture after CMV antigen stimulation. Every receptor here comes from a human donor in good health (CMV status not recorded). Some clones in this sample may be carry-over from other donors' samples. Both conserved end residues are part of each CDR3. Some rows have no size entry. The others give once, few or many, or a class for an expanded clone.

CDR3: CSAPNRREDPTDTQYF; J: TRBJ2-3; size: few; V: TRBV20-1
CDR3: CAARRTSSGNTIYF; J: TRBJ1-3; size: -; V: TRBV6-1
CDR3: CASSDRQGVVTEAFF; J: TRBJ1-1; size: few; V: TRBV7-2
CDR3: CSAAGNQETQYF; J: TRBJ2-5; size: -; V: TRBV20-1
CDR3: CASSLTVELFF; J: TRBJ2-2; size: -; V: TRBV12-3/TRBV12-4
CDR3: CASSRLASTITDTQYF; J: TRBJ2-3; size: few; V: TRBV7-8
CDR3: CASSKMGTGGYEQYF; J: TRBJ2-7; size: -; V: TRBV11-3
CDR3: CASRYRETSYNEQFF; J: TRBJ2-1; size: -; V: TRBV2
CDR3: CSAQTGSGNTIYF; J: TRBJ1-3; size: -; V: TRBV20-1
CDR3: CASSWLAGDNEQFF; J: TRBJ2-1; size: -; V: TRBV6-5
CDR3: CASSIDPRVSGFYNEQFF; J: TRBJ2-1; size: -; V: TRBV19
CDR3: CASSQVGTGGEKLFF; J: TRBJ1-4; size: -; V: TRBV4-1
CDR3: CASRAGTSGSHEQFF; J: TRBJ2-1; size: -; V: TRBV7-6
CDR3: CASSLRAVAGNTIYF; J: TRBJ1-3; size: -; V: TRBV7-8
CDR3: CASSWGGDNYGYTF; J: TRBJ1-2; size: few; V: TRBV12-3/TRBV12-4
CDR3: CSATKGGANEKLFF; J: TRBJ1-4; size: -; V: TRBV20-1
CDR3: CASSRGAGISYEQYF; J: TRBJ2-7; size: -; V: TRBV6-1
CDR3: CASSLAGGSFNEQYF; J: TRBJ2-7; size: -; V: TRBV7-2
CDR3: CSVDLAGTDTQYF; J: TRBJ2-3; size: few; V: TRBV29-1
CDR3: CASSSGDADYNEQFF; J: TRBJ2-1; size: once; V: TRBV5-6
CDR3: CASSQGERDTQYF; J: TRBJ2-3; size: -; V: TRBV3-1
CDR3: CASSVYRSAYNEQFF; J: TRBJ2-1; size: -; V: TRBV2
CDR3: CASSLAGGPTEAFF; J: TRBJ1-1; size: -; V: TRBV7-2